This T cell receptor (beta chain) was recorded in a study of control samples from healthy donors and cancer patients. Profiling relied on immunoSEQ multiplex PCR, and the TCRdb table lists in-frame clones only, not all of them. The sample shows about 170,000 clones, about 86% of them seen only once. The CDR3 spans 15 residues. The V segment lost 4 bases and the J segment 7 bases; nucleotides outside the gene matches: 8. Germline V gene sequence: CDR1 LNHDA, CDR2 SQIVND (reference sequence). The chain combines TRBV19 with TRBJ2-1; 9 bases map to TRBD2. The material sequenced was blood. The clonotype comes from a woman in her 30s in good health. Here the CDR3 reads CASSTVGLAGNEQFF. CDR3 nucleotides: TGTGCCAGTAGTACCGTAGGGCTAGCGGGGAATGAGCAGTTCTTC.